A selection of T cell receptor beta chains follows, all from one sample in a study of shared T cell receptors in the human thymus. TCRdb keeps only in-frame clones here, not all; method: immunoSEQ multiplex PCR. The data contain over 350,000 clones, 85% to 95% of them seen just once; the ten biggest clones take up approximately 0.02%. Sequencing used thymocytes. Receptor source: a human donor. The conserved cysteine and the conserved F or W are not part of the CDR3 here. Clone size is not always given. Where it is, it says once, few, many or a class for expanded clones.

clone size: .
J gene: TRBJ2-2
V gene: TRBV14
CDR3 protein: ASSQEKGLKDTGELF

clone size: .
J gene: TRBJ1-1
V gene: TRBV25-1
CDR3 protein: ASSRDRGLGSKNTEAF

clone size: .
J gene: TRBJ1-1
V gene: TRBV27
CDR3 protein: ASSLLRGNTEAF

clone size: .
J gene: TRBJ2-5
V gene: TRBV28
CDR3 protein: ASSLAGGRETQY

clone size: few
J gene: TRBJ1-5
V gene: TRBV7-9
CDR3 protein: ASSLRTQPQH

clone size: .
J gene: TRBJ2-1
V gene: TRBV6-1
CDR3 protein: ATPDRLI

clone size: .
J gene: TRBJ2-5
V gene: TRBV12-5
CDR3 protein: ASGSGVEGQETQY

clone size: .
J gene: TRBJ1-3
V gene: TRBV5-1
CDR3 protein: ASSRTGDGNTIY

clone size: .
J gene: TRBJ2-6
V gene: TRBV7-9
CDR3 protein: ASSLRRTSGANVLT

clone size: .
J gene: TRBJ2-5
V gene: TRBV30
CDR3 protein: AWSGKGLKETQY

clone size: .
J gene: TRBJ2-5
V gene: TRBV11-2
CDR3 protein: ASSLDRGGETQY

clone size: once
J gene: TRBJ2-3
V gene: TRBV6-5
CDR3 protein: ATSRTGTPTDTQY

clone size: few
J gene: TRBJ1-4
V gene: TRBV18
CDR3 protein: ASSHNTNEKLF

clone size: .
J gene: TRBJ2-4
V gene: TRBV28
CDR3 protein: ASSPLAIAKNIQY

clone size: once
J gene: TRBJ2-1
V gene: TRBV9
CDR3 protein: ASSVQGWNEQF

clone size: .
J gene: TRBJ2-7
V gene: TRBV14
CDR3 protein: ASSQERGSQGSYEQY